This T cell receptor beta chain was identified in a study of CD8+ T cells in alopecia areata. Looking at the study overall: Among treated patients, oral tofacitinib was administered at 5 to 10 mg twice daily. Once tofacitinib had been taken for 6 to 18 months, 6 months off drug followed. Study-wide results and limits: Scalp repertoires also include resident alphabeta T cells from normal skin.

The treatment was: oral pan-JAK inhibitor, 5-10 mg twice daily. This CDR3 comprises 13 residues. From germline, CDR1 is SGHVS and CDR2 FNYEAQ. Trimming shortened V by 0 bases and J by 8 bases, and 10 bases separated the two germline ends. Note on this clone: Its target is not known.

The sequencing template was cDNA reverse transcribed from extracted RNA. Method: immunoSEQ multiplex PCR; TCRdb's copy keeps in-frame clones and lacks some. The sample yields fewer than 100,000 clones, approximately 70% seen once. This chain uses TRBV7-6 with TRBJ1-2, with a possible D match to TRBD1 (5 bases). The receptor was isolated from a human donor with alopecia areata. The material was CD8+ T cells sorted from blood, obtained at week 44, from a patient treated with tofacitinib. The CDR3 nucleotides read TGTGCCAGCAGCTTAGCGGGGGTCCAAGGCTACACCTTC. Its protein is CASSLAGVQGYTF.